This T cell receptor (beta chain) came from a study of blood T cell repertoires in COVID-19. There are 15 residues in the CDR3. V dropped 1 base and J dropped 7; count of bases not matched to a gene: 5. Germline CDR1 reads SEHNR; CDR2 reads FQNEAQ (reference sequence). The data were produced by immunoSEQ multiplex PCR, yet TCRdb's version contains in-frame clones alone and is incomplete. The sample consists of about 220,000 clones, about 85% of them appearing once. This clone occurred a few times. Material: peripheral blood. The chain carries TRBV7-9 and TRBJ2-1; TRBD2 matches 9 bases. The clonotype comes from a man aged 45 to 65 who had recovered from COVID-19. The CDR3 protein is CASSLVAGVANEQFF. The CDR3 DNA is TGTGCCAGCAGCTTAGTAGCGGGAGTAGCAAATGAGCAGTTCTTC.